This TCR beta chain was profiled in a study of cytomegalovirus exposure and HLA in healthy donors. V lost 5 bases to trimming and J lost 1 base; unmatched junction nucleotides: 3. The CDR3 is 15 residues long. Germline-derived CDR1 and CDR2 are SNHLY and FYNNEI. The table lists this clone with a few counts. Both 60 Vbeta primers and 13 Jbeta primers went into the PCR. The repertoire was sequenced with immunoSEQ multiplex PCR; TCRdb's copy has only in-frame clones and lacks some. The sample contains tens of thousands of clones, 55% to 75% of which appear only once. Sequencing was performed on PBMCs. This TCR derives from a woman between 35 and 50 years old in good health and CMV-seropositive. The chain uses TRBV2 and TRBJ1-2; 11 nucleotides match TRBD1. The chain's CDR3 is CASSMDRGLNYGYTF. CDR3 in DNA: TGTGCCAGCAGTATGGACAGGGGGCTTAACTATGGCTACACCTTC.